The 4 T cell receptor beta chains reported below all come from one sample, sequenced in a study of blood T cell repertoires in COVID-19. Sequencing was performed with immunoSEQ multiplex PCR; in TCRdb, only in-frame clones are kept and a portion is missing. The table records 120,000 or so clones, roughly 90% of them present only once. The sequencing sample was made of peripheral blood. The receptors here all came from a man aged 50-59 years with acute or convalescent COVID-19.

This clone has just a few counts. The chain carries TRBV9 and TRBJ1-3, with D uncertain. V lost 0 bases, J lost 2 bases, and 12 bases lay in between. Germline V gene sequence: CDR1 SGDLS, CDR2 YYNGEE. This CDR3 has 16 amino acids. CDR3: CASSVDEARAGNTIYF. The CDR3 bases are TGTGCCAGCAGCGTAGACGAGGCACGCGCTGGAAACACCATATATTTT.

The rearrangement joins TRBV6-6 to TRBJ1-2; 8 nucleotides agree with TRBD1. The ends lost 10 bases at V and 8 bases at J; junction bases unmatched: 15. This CDR3 has 14 residues. Germline lookup yields CDR1 MNHNY and CDR2 SVGAGI (reference sequence). This CDR3 is CANSFQGAVGGYTF. CDR3 sequence (DNA): TGTGCCAACAGCTTTCAGGGGGCGGTAGGCGGCTACACCTTC.

The chain carries TRBV6-1 and TRBJ1-5; the D is unclear. Looked up from germline, CDR1 is MNHNS and CDR2 is SASEGT. This CDR3 is 16 amino acids long. With 0 bases removed from V and 6 bases from J, the gap between germline ends came to 15 bases. The chain's CDR3 is CASSEARGLEGQPQHF. The CDR3, as DNA: TGTGCCAGCAGTGAAGCGCGTGGGCTAGAGGGTCAGCCCCAGCATTTT.

V gene TRBV3-1 (or the pseudogene TRBV3-2) combines with J gene TRBJ2-4, with D possibly being TRBD2 (6 bases). CDR3 length: 14 residues. With 4 bases removed from V and 7 bases from J, the gap between germline ends came to 14 bases. Germline-derived CDR1 and CDR2 are LGHDT and YNNKEL (reference sequence). The CDR3 coding sequence is TGTGCCAGCAGCCCCCGGGGGACGGGTAACATTCAGTACTTC. It specifies CASSPRGTGNIQYF.